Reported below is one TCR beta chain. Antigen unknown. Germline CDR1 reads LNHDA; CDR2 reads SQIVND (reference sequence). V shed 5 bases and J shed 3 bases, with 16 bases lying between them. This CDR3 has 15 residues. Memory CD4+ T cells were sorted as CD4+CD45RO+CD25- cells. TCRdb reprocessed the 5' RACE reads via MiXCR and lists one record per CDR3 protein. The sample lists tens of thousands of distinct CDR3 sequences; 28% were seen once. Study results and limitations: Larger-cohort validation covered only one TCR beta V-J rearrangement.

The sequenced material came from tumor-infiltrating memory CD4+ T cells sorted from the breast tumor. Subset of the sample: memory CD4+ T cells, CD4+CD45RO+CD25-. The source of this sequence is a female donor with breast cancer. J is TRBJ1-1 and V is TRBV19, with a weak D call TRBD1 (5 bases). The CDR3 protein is CASSVRDRQHTEAFF. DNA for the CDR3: TGTGCCAGTAGTGTCCGGGACCGACAGCACACTGAAGCTTTCTTT.